This T cell receptor (beta chain) was sequenced in a study of blood T cells in healthy people across ages. The CDR3 is made up of 13 amino acids. Germline V lookup: CDR1 SGHRS, CDR2 YFSETQ. Trimming took 4 bases from V and 6 from J, leaving 14 bases between them. Sample-barcoded 5' priming and a J-beta primer mix drove a second PCR of about 6 to 11 cycles. Each cDNA molecule was tagged by a template-switch adaptor with 12 random nucleotides. Every sample returned 2.5 million or more CDR3-containing paired-end reads. TCRdb processed the 5' RACE reads anew with MiXCR; each CDR3 protein has one entry. The sample contains 1.5 million to 2 million distinct CDR3 sequences, roughly 30% of which appear only once. Details on this clonotype: Its antigen remains unknown.

Findings and limits, study-wide: TCR beta diversity correlated strongly with naive T cell percentage.

This TCR was sampled from a woman in her twenties or thirties in good health. The J gene is TRBJ2-7, the V gene TRBV5-1; D is ambiguous. Sequenced input: blood. This CDR3 reads CASSKGTAPEQYF. The CDR3 DNA sequence: TGCGCCAGCAGCAAAGGTACAGCGCCCGAGCAGTACTTC. Drawing the rest from reference TRBV5-1 and TRBJ2-7, the complete variable domain is KAGVTQTPRYLIKTRGQQVTLSCSPISGHRSVSWYQQTPGQGLQFLFEYFSETQRNKGNFPGRFSGRQFSNSRSEMNVSTLELGDSALYLCASSKGTAPEQYFGPGTRLTVT.